This TCR beta chain was identified in a study of blood T cells in healthy people across ages. CDR3 length: 16 residues. Germline V lookup: CDR1 SGHAT, CDR2 FQNNGV. About this clonotype itself: The junction departs from germline at one end; a sequencing error may be responsible.

Next came a second PCR, run for 7 to 11 cycles, which used a sample-barcoded 5' primer along with a J-beta primer mix. Each CDR3 protein is one row after TCRdb ran MiXCR on the 5' RACE reads. The sample holds about 1.8 million distinct CDR3 sequences, 49% seen once. The TCR comes from a middle-aged woman in good health. The V call is TRBV11-2, the J call TRBJ2-1; TRBD1 aligns across 9 bases. Input material: blood. The CDR3 reads CANSTYRGLRVNEQFF. The CDR3 nucleotides read TGTGCCAACAGCACATACAGGGGGCTAAGGGTCAATGAGCAGTTCTTC. The complete variable domain, with remaining parts taken from reference TRBV11-2 and TRBJ2-1, reads EAGVAQSPRYKIIEKRQSVAFWCNPISGHATLYWYQQILGQGPKLLIQFQNNGVVDDSQLPKDRFSAERLKGVDSTLKIQPAKLEDSAVYLCANSTYRGLRVNEQFFGPGTRLTVL.